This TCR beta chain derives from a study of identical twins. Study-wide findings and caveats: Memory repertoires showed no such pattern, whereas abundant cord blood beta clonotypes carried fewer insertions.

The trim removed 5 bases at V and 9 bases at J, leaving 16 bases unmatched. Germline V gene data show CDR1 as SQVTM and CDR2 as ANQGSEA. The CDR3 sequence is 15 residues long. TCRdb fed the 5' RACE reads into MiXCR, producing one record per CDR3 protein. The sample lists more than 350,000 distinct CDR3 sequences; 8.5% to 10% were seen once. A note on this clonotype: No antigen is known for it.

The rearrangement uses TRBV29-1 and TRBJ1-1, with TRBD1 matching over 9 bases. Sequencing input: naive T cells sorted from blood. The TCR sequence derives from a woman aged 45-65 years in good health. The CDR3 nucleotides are TGCAGCGTTCAAGGACCCGGCGGACAGGGGATCCAAGCTTTCTTT. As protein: CSVQGPGGQGIQAFF.